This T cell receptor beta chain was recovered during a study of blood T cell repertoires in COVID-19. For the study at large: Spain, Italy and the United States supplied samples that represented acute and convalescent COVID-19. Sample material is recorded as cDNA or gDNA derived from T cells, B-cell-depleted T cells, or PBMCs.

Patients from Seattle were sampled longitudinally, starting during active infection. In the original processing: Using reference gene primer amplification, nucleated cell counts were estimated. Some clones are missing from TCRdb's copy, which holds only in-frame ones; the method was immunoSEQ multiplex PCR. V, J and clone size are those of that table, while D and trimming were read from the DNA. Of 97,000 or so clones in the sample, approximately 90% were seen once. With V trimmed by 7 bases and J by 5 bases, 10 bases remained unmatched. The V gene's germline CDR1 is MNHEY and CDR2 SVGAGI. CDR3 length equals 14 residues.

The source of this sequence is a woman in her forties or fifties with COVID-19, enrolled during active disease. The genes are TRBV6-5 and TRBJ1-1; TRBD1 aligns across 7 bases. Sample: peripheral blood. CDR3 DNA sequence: TGTGCCAGCATTAGTGACAGGGAAGGGACTGAAGCTTTCTTT. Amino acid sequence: CASISDREGTEAFF.